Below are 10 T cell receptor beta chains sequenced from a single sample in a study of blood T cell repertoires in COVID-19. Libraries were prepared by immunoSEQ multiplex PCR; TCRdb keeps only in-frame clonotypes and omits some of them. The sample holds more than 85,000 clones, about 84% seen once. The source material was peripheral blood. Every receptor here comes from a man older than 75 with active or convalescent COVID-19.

CDR3: CASSQNFAGRSSYEQYF. CDR3 sequence (DNA): TGCGCCAGCAGCCAGAATTTTGCGGGGAGGAGCTCCTACGAGCAGTACTTC. This chain connects TRBV5-1 to TRBJ2-7; tentatively, D is TRBD2 (6 bases). The CDR3 sequence is 17 residues long. V was cut by 4 bases and J by 0 bases, with 20 bases left in between. CDR1 is SGHRS, CDR2 YFSETQ, per germline.

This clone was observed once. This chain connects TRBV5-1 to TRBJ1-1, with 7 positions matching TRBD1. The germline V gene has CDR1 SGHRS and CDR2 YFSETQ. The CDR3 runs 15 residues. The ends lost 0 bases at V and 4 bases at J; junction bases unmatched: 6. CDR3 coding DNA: TGCGCCAGCAGCTTGGCCCAGGGGGTCGGCACTGAAGCTTTCTTT. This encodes CASSLAQGVGTEAFF.

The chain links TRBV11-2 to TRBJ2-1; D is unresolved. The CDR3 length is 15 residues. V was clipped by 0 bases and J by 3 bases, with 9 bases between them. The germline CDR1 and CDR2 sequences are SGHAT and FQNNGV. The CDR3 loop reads CASSLDLILYNEQFF. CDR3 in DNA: TGTGCCAGCAGCTTAGATCTAATCCTCTACAATGAGCAGTTCTTC.

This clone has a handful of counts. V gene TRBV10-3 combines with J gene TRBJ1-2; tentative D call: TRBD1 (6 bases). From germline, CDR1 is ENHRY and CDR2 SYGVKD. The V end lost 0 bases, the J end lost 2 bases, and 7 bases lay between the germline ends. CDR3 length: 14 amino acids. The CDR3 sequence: CAISESGQNYGYTF. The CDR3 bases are TGTGCCATCAGTGAGTCAGGACAGAACTATGGCTACACCTTC.

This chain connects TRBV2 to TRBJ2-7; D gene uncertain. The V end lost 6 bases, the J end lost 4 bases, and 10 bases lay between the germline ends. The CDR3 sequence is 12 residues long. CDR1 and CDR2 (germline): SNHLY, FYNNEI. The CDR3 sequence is CASRRTVYEQYF. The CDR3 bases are TGTGCCAGCAGGCGAACAGTTTACGAGCAGTACTTC. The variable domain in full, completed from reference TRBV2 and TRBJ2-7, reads EPEVTQTPSHQVTQMGQEVILRCVPISNHLYFYWYRQILGQKVEFLVSFYNNEISEKSEIFDDQFSVERPDGSNFTLKIRSTKLEDSAMYFCASRRTVYEQYFGPGTRLTVT.

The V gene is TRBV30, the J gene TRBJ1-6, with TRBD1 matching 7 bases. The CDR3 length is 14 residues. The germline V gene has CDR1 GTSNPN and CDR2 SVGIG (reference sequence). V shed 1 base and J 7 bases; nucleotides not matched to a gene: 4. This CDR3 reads CAWSGRTGNSPLHF. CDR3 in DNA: TGTGCCTGGAGTGGTCGGACAGGCAATTCACCCCTCCACTTT.

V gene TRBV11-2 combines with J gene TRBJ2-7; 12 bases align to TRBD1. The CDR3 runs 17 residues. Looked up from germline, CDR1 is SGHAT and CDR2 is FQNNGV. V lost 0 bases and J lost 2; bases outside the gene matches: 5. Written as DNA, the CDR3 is TGTGCCAGCAGCTTAGATCCGGGACAGGGGGCCGCCTACGAGCAGTACTTC. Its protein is CASSLDPGQGAAYEQYF.

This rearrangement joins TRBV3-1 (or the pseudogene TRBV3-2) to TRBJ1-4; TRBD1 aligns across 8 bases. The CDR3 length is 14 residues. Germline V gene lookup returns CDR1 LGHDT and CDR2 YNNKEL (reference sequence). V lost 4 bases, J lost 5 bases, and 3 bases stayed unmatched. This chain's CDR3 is CASSLGQGNEKLFF. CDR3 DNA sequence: TGTGCCAGCAGCCTCGGACAGGGAAATGAAAAACTGTTTTTT.

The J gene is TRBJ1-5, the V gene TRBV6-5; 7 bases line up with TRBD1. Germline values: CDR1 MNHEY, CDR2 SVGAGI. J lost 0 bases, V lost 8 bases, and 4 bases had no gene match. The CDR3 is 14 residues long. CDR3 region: CASGPGGSNQPQHF. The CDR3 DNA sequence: TGTGCCAGCGGGCCAGGGGGTAGCAATCAGCCCCAGCATTTT.

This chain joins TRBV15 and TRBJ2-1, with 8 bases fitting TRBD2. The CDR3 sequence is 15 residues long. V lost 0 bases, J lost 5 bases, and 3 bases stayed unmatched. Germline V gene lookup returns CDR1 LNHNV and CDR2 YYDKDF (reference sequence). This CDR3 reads CATSRDGGANNEQFF. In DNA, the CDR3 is TGTGCCACCAGCAGAGACGGGGGGGCCAACAATGAGCAGTTCTTC.